These T cell receptor beta chains were read from a single sample in a study of identical twins. MiXCR was run by TCRdb on the 5' RACE reads, yielding one entry per CDR3 protein. The profile shows hundreds of thousands of distinct CDR3 sequences, over 20% of them singletons. This same sample was also taken into another study, of T cells expressing NK-cell markers.

Material for sequencing was PBMCs. The receptors were sampled from a woman aged 18-29 years in good health. CDR3s include the opening cysteine and the closing phenylalanine or tryptophan. Fields, in order: V gene, J gene, clone size, D gene, CDR3 protein, CDR3 DNA. The D gene is left open where the match is weak. Clone sizes are given selectively: once, few, many, or a class where the clone is expanded.

V: TRBV5-6
J: TRBJ2-3
size: few
D: NA
CDR3: CASSGAPLDTQYF
DNA: TGTGCCAGCAGCGGCGCCCCGTTGGATACGCAGTATTTT

V: TRBV4-1
J: TRBJ2-5
size: NA
D: TRBD1
CDR3: CASSQVVQGGQTQYF
DNA: TGCGCCAGCAGCCAAGTGGTACAGGGGGGCCAGACCCAGTACTTC

V: TRBV2
J: TRBJ2-7
size: NA
D: NA
CDR3: CASTSEGGSYEQYF
DNA: TGTGCCAGCACCTCGGAGGGCGGGTCCTACGAGCAGTACTTC

V: TRBV12-3/TRBV12-4
J: TRBJ2-7
size: many
D: TRBD1
CDR3: CASTIGQGGYEQYF
DNA: TGTGCCAGCACTATAGGACAGGGTGGCTACGAGCAGTACTTC

V: TRBV20-1
J: TRBJ2-3
size: few
D: TRBD2
CDR3: CSANPSGRGADTQYF
DNA: TGCAGTGCTAATCCAAGCGGGAGGGGTGCAGATACGCAGTATTTT

V: TRBV10-3
J: TRBJ2-7
size: NA
D: NA
CDR3: CAISEGVSYEQYF
DNA: TGTGCCATCAGTGAGGGGGTGTCCTACGAGCAGTACTTC

V: TRBV9
J: TRBJ2-3
size: NA
D: NA
CDR3: CASSVAPRGGTDTQYF
DNA: TGTGCCAGCAGCGTAGCCCCCAGGGGTGGCACAGATACGCAGTATTTT

V: TRBV20-1
J: TRBJ2-5
size: NA
D: NA
CDR3: CSARDLLRAPVGTQYF
DNA: TGCAGTGCTAGAGATCTGTTGAGGGCTCCCGTGGGGACCCAGTACTTC

V: TRBV12-3/TRBV12-4
J: TRBJ2-2
size: many
D: NA
CDR3: CASSLDPPNTGELFF
DNA: TGTGCCAGCAGTTTAGACCCACCGAACACCGGGGAGCTGTTTTTT

V: TRBV4-3
J: TRBJ2-1
size: NA
D: TRBD2
CDR3: CASSQLSGHYNEQFF
DNA: TGCGCCAGCAGCCAACTTAGCGGGCACTACAATGAGCAGTTCTTC

V: TRBV9
J: TRBJ2-2
size: few
D: NA
CDR3: CASSESYGELFF
DNA: TGTGCCAGCAGCGAATCGTACGGGGAGCTGTTTTTT

V: TRBV27
J: TRBJ2-5
size: few
D: TRBD1
CDR3: CASSVRGFETQYF
DNA: TGTGCCAGCAGTGTCAGGGGGTTCGAGACCCAGTACTTC

V: TRBV7-2
J: TRBJ2-7
size: NA
D: TRBD2
CDR3: CASESGRVSQQYF
DNA: TGTGCCAGCGAAAGCGGGAGGGTATCCCAGCAGTACTTC

V: TRBV20-1
J: TRBJ1-1
size: NA
D: TRBD1
CDR3: CSASGQGRGYTEAFF
DNA: TGCAGTGCTTCCGGACAGGGGAGAGGGTACACTGAAGCTTTCTTT

V: TRBV5-1
J: TRBJ2-7
size: NA
D: NA
CDR3: CASSPNGVGEQYF
DNA: TGCGCCAGCAGCCCGAACGGGGTGGGGGAGCAGTACTTC

V: TRBV7-7
J: TRBJ1-6
size: few
D: NA
CDR3: CASSPGGESPLHF
DNA: TGTGCTAGCAGTCCCGGCGGGGAATCACCCCTCCACTTT

V: TRBV20-1
J: TRBJ2-1
size: few
D: TRBD2
CDR3: CSAHRAGVNFNEQFF
DNA: TGCAGTGCTCACCGAGCGGGAGTAAATTTCAATGAGCAGTTCTTC

V: TRBV9
J: TRBJ2-2
size: NA
D: TRBD2
CDR3: CASSTRGGLVRTGELFF
DNA: TGTGCCAGCAGCACCCGAGGGGGACTAGTCCGTACCGGGGAGCTGTTTTTT

V: TRBV20-1
J: TRBJ1-2
size: NA
D: NA
CDR3: CSARPDDYGYTF
DNA: TGCAGTGCTAGACCAGACGACTATGGCTACACCTTC

V: TRBV18
J: TRBJ2-1
size: NA
D: NA
CDR3: CASSRTGSPYNEQFF
DNA: TGTGCCAGCTCACGAACAGGGTCCCCCTACAATGAGCAGTTCTTC

V: TRBV20-1
J: TRBJ1-2
size: few
D: NA
CDR3: CSASPSHGYGYTF
DNA: TGCAGTGCTAGTCCTAGCCACGGATATGGCTACACCTTC

V: TRBV27
J: TRBJ2-1
size: few
D: TRBD2
CDR3: CASSFSGRLSEQFF
DNA: TGTGCCAGCAGTTTTAGCGGGAGGCTATCTGAGCAGTTCTTC

V: TRBV20-1
J: TRBJ2-1
size: NA
D: TRBD2
CDR3: CSALPSGASSYNEQFF
DNA: TGCAGTGCACTCCCTAGCGGGGCAAGCTCCTACAATGAGCAGTTCTTC

V: TRBV20-1
J: TRBJ2-5
size: NA
D: NA
CDR3: CSARTWEETQYF
DNA: TGCAGTGCTAGAACCTGGGAAGAGACCCAGTACTTC

V: TRBV20-1
J: TRBJ1-1
size: few
D: NA
CDR3: CSARDGQWAIF
DNA: TGCAGTGCTAGGGATGGGCAGTGGGCTATCTTT

V: TRBV20-1
J: TRBJ2-2
size: few
D: NA
CDR3: CSASNGWNGELFF
DNA: TGCAGTGCTAGCAATGGGTGGAACGGGGAGCTGTTTTTT

V: TRBV9
J: TRBJ1-1
size: few
D: NA
CDR3: CASSGLTDTEAFF
DNA: TGTGCCAGCAGCGGACTCACGGACACTGAAGCTTTCTTT

V: TRBV20-1
J: TRBJ1-2
size: NA
D: TRBD1
CDR3: CSAQGGFPYGYTF
DNA: TGCAGTGCCCAAGGGGGCTTTCCCTATGGCTACACCTTC